These 6 T cell receptor beta chains came from one sample sequenced in a study of cytomegalovirus exposure and HLA in healthy donors. A multiplex PCR was run with 60 Vbeta primers and 13 Jbeta primers. Clones were read by immunoSEQ multiplex PCR, and TCRdb kept only the in-frame ones, dropping some. The sample carries 150,000 to 200,000 clones, roughly 83% recorded once. The sample taken for sequencing was PBMCs. The receptors here all came from a woman aged 18-29 years in good health and CMV-seronegative.

The J gene is TRBJ1-1, the V gene TRBV9; a weak D match, TRBD1 (6 bases). This CDR3 is 17 amino acids long. V gave up 0 bases and J gave up 4 bases, with 19 bases separating them. The germline V gene encodes CDR1 SGDLS and CDR2 YYNGEE. CDR3 region: CASSVGIGGGASTEAFF. Here the CDR3 DNA reads TGTGCCAGCAGCGTAGGAATAGGGGGGGGCGCGAGCACTGAAGCTTTCTTT.

This rearrangement joins TRBV29-1 to TRBJ1-4; D unresolved. V was shortened by 5 bases and J by 0 bases, with 7 bases between the two germline ends. This CDR3 comprises 13 residues. Germline CDR1 is SQVTM and CDR2 is ANQGSEA. This CDR3 is CSVQAATNEKLFF. The CDR3 coding sequence is TGCAGCGTTCAGGCTGCAACTAATGAAAAACTGTTTTTT.

The genes are TRBV11-3 and TRBJ2-5; 7 bases agree with TRBD2. The CDR3 has 15 amino acids. Per the germline V gene, CDR1 is SGHNT and CDR2 is YENEEA. V lost 4 bases and J lost 5; bases outside the gene matches: 10. The CDR3 region is CASSSRETGRETQYF. DNA of the CDR3: TGTGCCAGCAGCTCGCGGGAGACTGGGCGGGAGACCCAGTACTTC.

This CDR3 reads CASSLELAVYNEQFF. The CDR3 DNA follows: TGTGCCAGCAGCTTAGAGCTAGCGGTATACAATGAGCAGTTCTTC. The rearrangement joins TRBV7-2 to TRBJ2-1; 7 nucleotides agree with TRBD2. CDR1 SGHTA and CDR2 FQGNSA come from the germline V gene. The junction had 4 bases not matched to a gene; V was cut back by 1 base and J by 4 bases. The CDR3 runs 15 residues.

This chain joins TRBV29-1 and TRBJ1-2; TRBD1 is a possible D gene (6 bases). With 1 base removed from V and 4 bases from J, the gap between germline ends came to 13 bases. The CDR3 is 14 amino acids. Looked up from germline, CDR1 is SQVTM and CDR2 is ANQGSEA. The CDR3 DNA is TGCAGCGTTGAAGCCTTCAGGGGATTCTATGGCTACACCTTC. It translates to CSVEAFRGFYGYTF.

V and J are TRBV11-1 and TRBJ2-4; TRBD1 matches 9 bases. The CDR3 extends over 14 amino acids. Germline values: CDR1 SGHAT, CDR2 FQDESV (reference sequence). With V trimmed by 5 bases and J by 7 bases, 6 bases remained unmatched. The CDR3 bases are TGTGCCAGCAGCCCGACGACAGGGGGGAACATTCAGTACTTC. Its protein is CASSPTTGGNIQYF.